The clone carrying this T cell receptor (beta chain) was detected only a few times. The entry originates in a study of blood T cell repertoires in COVID-19. As for the study in general: COVID-19 samples, acute and convalescent, were from the United States, Italy and Spain.

Per the study methods: Nucleated cell number was recorded as an estimate derived from reference gene primer amplification. Produced via immunoSEQ multiplex PCR; TCRdb's table is partial and in-frame only. That table is the source of V, J and clone size, and D and trimming were worked out from the DNA. This sample carries under 350,000 clones, approximately 85% of them seen once, and the ten largest clones take around 6.9%. The origin of this receptor is a human donor in a cohort sampled during active COVID-19. Sequenced input: peripheral blood.

The DNA for the CDR3 is TGCGCCAGCAAGGACAGGGGAGACAACTATGGCTACACCTTC. Amino acids: CASKDRGDNYGYTF. V is TRBV10-2 and J is TRBJ1-2; TRBD1 agrees at 9 bases. Per the germline V gene, CDR1 is WSHSY and CDR2 is SAAADI. The junction had 5 bases not matched to a gene; V was cut back by 7 bases and J by 2 bases. The CDR3 runs to 14 residues.